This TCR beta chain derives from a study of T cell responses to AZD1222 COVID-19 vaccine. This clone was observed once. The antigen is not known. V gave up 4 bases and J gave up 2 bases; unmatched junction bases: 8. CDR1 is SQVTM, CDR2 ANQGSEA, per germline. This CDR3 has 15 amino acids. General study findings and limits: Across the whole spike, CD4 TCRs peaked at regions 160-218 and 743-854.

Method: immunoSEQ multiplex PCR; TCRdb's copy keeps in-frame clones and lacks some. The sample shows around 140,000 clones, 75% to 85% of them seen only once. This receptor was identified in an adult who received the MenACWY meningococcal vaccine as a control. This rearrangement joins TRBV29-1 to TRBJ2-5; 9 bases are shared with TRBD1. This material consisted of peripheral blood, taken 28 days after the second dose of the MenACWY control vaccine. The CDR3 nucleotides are TGCAGCGTTGGAAACAGGGGGCGAGGTCAAGAGACCCAGTACTTC. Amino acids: CSVGNRGRGQETQYF.